Shown below are 19 T cell receptor beta chains from a single sample sequenced in a study of blood T cell repertoires in COVID-19. The protocol was immunoSEQ multiplex PCR, while the TCRdb copy is restricted to in-frame clones and leaves out a portion. The data hold about 240,000 clones, with around 85% observed a single time. Material for sequencing was peripheral blood. The receptor set was obtained from a woman older than 75 with acute or convalescent COVID-19.

The chain couples TRBV3-1 (or the pseudogene TRBV3-2) to TRBJ1-6; D not resolved. The V and J ends lost 1 base and 9 bases respectively, with 13 bases between them. Looked up from germline, CDR1 is LGHDT and CDR2 is YNNKEL (reference sequence). This CDR3 comprises 15 residues. The CDR3 region is CASSQGLGEGSPLHF. The DNA of the CDR3 is TGTGCCAGCAGCCAAGGGTTGGGAGAGGGTTCACCCCTCCACTTT.

The J gene is TRBJ2-5, the V gene TRBV7-9, with D perhaps matching TRBD2 (7 bases). Germline CDR1 is SEHNR and CDR2 is FQNEAQ (reference sequence). This CDR3 has 16 amino acids. Between the trimmed V and J ends, which lost 2 bases and 5 bases, there was a span of 18 bases. CDR3 amino acids: CASSLRLRGLGETQYF. The CDR3 DNA reads as TGTGCCAGCAGCTTAAGGTTGCGGGGGCTCGGGGAGACCCAGTACTTC.

The rearrangement links TRBV29-1 to TRBJ1-2; D perhaps matches TRBD1 (5 bases). CDR1 and CDR2 (germline): SQVTM, ANQGSEA. This CDR3 comprises 12 residues. V shed 3 bases and J shed 8 bases, with 13 bases lying between them. The CDR3: CSVDGQGSGYTF. For the CDR3, the DNA is TGCAGCGTTGATGGGCAGGGTAGCGGCTACACCTTC.

This clone was picked up a small number of times. V usage is TRBV27 and J usage is TRBJ1-5, with TRBD1 matching over 7 bases. The CDR3 has 14 residues. Per germline, CDR1 MNHEY and CDR2 SMNVEV (reference sequence). The junction had 5 bases not matched to a gene; V was cut back by 6 bases and J by 3 bases. The CDR3 loop reads CASRPDRFNQPQHF. The CDR3 DNA reads TGTGCCAGCAGACCGGACAGGTTCAATCAGCCCCAGCATTTT.

This chain links TRBV3-1 (or the pseudogene TRBV3-2) with TRBJ1-4; possibly TRBD1 for D (5 bases). CDR3 length: 15 residues. The V end lost 0 bases, the J end lost 10 bases, and 15 bases lay between the germline ends. The germline V gene encodes CDR1 LGHDT and CDR2 YNNKEL (reference sequence). Here the CDR3 DNA reads TGTGCCAGCAGCCAAGATCTCGGGGGGGGTGCAAAACTGTTTTTT. It yields the protein CASSQDLGGGAKLFF.

The genes are TRBV29-1 and TRBJ2-5; 8 bases map to TRBD2. The CDR3 sequence is 15 residues long. V lost 8 bases and J lost 5; bases outside the gene matches: 16. CDR1 is SQVTM, CDR2 ANQGSEA, per germline. CDR3 DNA: TGCAGCTTTACCAACGGGGGGGGGCTTCACGAGACCCAGTACTTC. This translates into CSFTNGGGLHETQYF. The variable domain in full, with the rest retrieved from reference TRBV29-1 and TRBJ2-5, is SAVISQKPSRDICQRGTSLTIQCQVDSQVTMMFWYRQQPGQSLTLIATANQGSEATYESGFVIDKFPISRPNLTFSTLTVSNMSPEDSSIYLCSFTNGGGLHETQYFGPGTRLLVL.

The rearrangement links TRBV2 to TRBJ2-5; the match to TRBD1 covers 8 bases. The CDR3 sequence is 15 residues long. V lost 10 bases and J lost 1; bases outside the gene matches: 11. Germline V gene sequence: CDR1 SNHLY, CDR2 FYNNEI. CDR3 in DNA: TGTGCCACCCGGGGGCAGGGGGCGCCCCAAGAGACCCAGTACTTC. Amino acid sequence: CATRGQGAPQETQYF.

The chain links TRBV18 to TRBJ2-4; 9 bases are shared with TRBD2. CDR1 is KGHSH and CDR2 is LQKENI in the germline V gene. J lost 5 bases, V lost 4 bases, and 3 bases had no gene match. This CDR3 spans 14 amino acids. The CDR3 spells CASSRAGGENIQYF. CDR3 nucleotide sequence: TGTGCCAGCTCACGAGCGGGGGGCGAAAACATTCAGTACTTC.

The chain has TRBV7-3 and TRBJ2-7, with TRBD1 matching over 8 bases. Germline V gene lookup returns CDR1 SGHTA and CDR2 FQGTGA. The junction had 7 bases not matched to a gene; V was cut back by 3 bases and J by 3 bases. The CDR3 runs to 15 residues. In DNA form, the CDR3 reads TGTGCCAGCAGCTTGGACGGGACAGGTCACTACGAGCAGTACTTC. It specifies CASSLDGTGHYEQYF. The full variable domain, in which reference TRBV7-3 and TRBJ2-7 provide the parts outside the CDR3, is GAGVSQTPSNKVTEKGKYVELRCDPISGHTALYWYRQSLGQGPEFLIYFQGTGAADDSGLPNDRFFAVRPEGSVSTLKIQRTERGDSAVYLCASSLDGTGHYEQYFGPGTRLTVT.

The chain combines TRBV3-1 (or the pseudogene TRBV3-2) with TRBJ1-1, with a possible D match to TRBD1 (5 bases). Trimming removed 4 bases at V and 6 bases at J, with 9 bases between. CDR3 length equals 12 residues. Looked up from germline, CDR1 is LGHDT and CDR2 is YNNKEL (reference sequence). Here the CDR3 reads CASSLGGSEAFF. The CDR3 bases are TGTGCCAGCAGCCTCGGGGGGTCTGAAGCTTTCTTT.

This clone was found once. The chain carries TRBV18 and TRBJ1-6; the D is unclear. V was clipped by 3 bases and J by 0 bases, with 18 bases between them. Germline V gives CDR1 KGHSH, CDR2 LQKENI. The CDR3 has 19 residues. Here the CDR3 DNA reads TGTGCCAGCTCACCCCGCGGACGTAGCGGACCCTCCTATAATTCACCCCTCCACTTT. Its translation: CASSPRGRSGPSYNSPLHF.

The chain joins TRBV3-1 (or the pseudogene TRBV3-2) to TRBJ2-3; tentatively, D is TRBD2 (6 bases). With 0 bases removed from V and 2 bases from J, the gap between germline ends came to 9 bases. The CDR3 loop spans 15 amino acids. Germline CDR1 reads LGHDT; CDR2 reads YNNKEL (reference sequence). The CDR3 DNA is TGTGCCAGCAGCCAAGAATGGGACTTCACAGATACGCAGTATTTT. It is translated as CASSQEWDFTDTQYF.

V gene TRBV2 combines with J gene TRBJ2-1, with a tentative D call TRBD1 (5 bases). V lost 4 bases and J 0 bases, leaving 10 bases between the germline ends. Germline CDR1 SNHLY, CDR2 FYNNEI. The length of the CDR3 is 15 residues. This CDR3 is CASSVGLSSYNEQFF. The CDR3 DNA reads TGTGCCAGCAGTGTGGGGCTTAGCTCCTACAATGAGCAGTTCTTC.

The J gene is TRBJ2-1, the V gene TRBV11-2; D possibly corresponds to TRBD2 (6 bases). This CDR3 is 12 amino acids long. The V gene's germline CDR1 is SGHAT and CDR2 FQNNGV. Trimming shortened V by 5 bases and J by 8 bases, and 10 bases separated the two germline ends. The CDR3 loop is CASSPGGDEQFF. The CDR3 nucleotides read TGTGCCAGCAGCCCAGGAGGGGATGAGCAGTTCTTC.

The V call is TRBV2, the J call TRBJ1-4; D is uncertain. The CDR3 is 13 residues long. V gave up 11 bases and J gave up 4 bases, with 14 bases separating them. Germline V CDR1 and CDR2: SNHLY, FYNNEI. CDR3 amino acids: CAGKPGFNEKLFF. CDR3 in DNA: TGTGCCGGCAAACCGGGTTTTAATGAAAAACTGTTTTTT.

The V and J genes are TRBV3-1 (or the pseudogene TRBV3-2) and TRBJ2-7; 13 bases are a match to TRBD2. Germline CDR1 reads LGHDT; CDR2 reads YNNKEL (reference sequence). The CDR3 is 16 residues long. V lost 6 bases, J lost 0 bases, and 5 bases stayed unmatched. CDR3 in DNA: TGTGCCAGCAGTCGGACTAGCGGGGGACCCTCCTACGAGCAGTACTTC. As protein: CASSRTSGGPSYEQYF.

The rearrangement joins TRBV28 to TRBJ1-3, with D maybe TRBD1 (6 bases). This CDR3 is 16 amino acids long. Germline CDR1 and CDR2: MDHEN and SYDVKM. V lost 7 bases, J lost 4 bases, and 20 bases lay in between. The CDR3 DNA sequence: TGTGCCAGCAACCCACCGGGGGGCCTTGGAGGAAACACCATATATTTT. Translated: CASNPPGGLGGNTIYF.

This chain connects TRBV14 to TRBJ1-6; 7 bases align to TRBD1. Per germline, CDR1 SGHDN and CDR2 FVKESK. The CDR3 covers 14 residues. The J segment lost 10 bases and the V segment lost 6 bases, leaving 9 bases of the junction unmatched. Written as DNA, the CDR3 is TGTGCCAGCAGTCTCCACAGGGGAGGATCACCCCTCCACTTT. Protein: CASSLHRGGSPLHF.

This clone was picked up a small number of times. This rearrangement joins TRBV7-8 to TRBJ2-7; 11 bases line up with TRBD1. With V trimmed by 7 bases and J by 4 bases, 12 bases remained unmatched. The CDR3 sequence is 16 residues long. Looked up from germline, CDR1 is SGHVS and CDR2 is FQNEAQ. The CDR3 nucleotides read TGTGCCAGCACACTCCAGGCCGGGACAGGGGGATACGAGCAGTACTTC. This codes for CASTLQAGTGGYEQYF. The variable domain in full, with the rest retrieved from reference TRBV7-8 and TRBJ2-7, is GAGVSQSPRYKVAKRGQDVALRCDPISGHVSLFWYQQALGQGPEFLTYFQNEAQLDKSGLPSDRFFAERPEGSVSTLKIQRTQQEDSAVYLCASTLQAGTGGYEQYFGPGTRLTVT.